Reported below is one T cell receptor (beta chain). No antigen is known for it. With a much larger clone just one base away, this may be a read error. The data belong to a study of T cell repertoires in cytomegalovirus infection. Study-level information: Evidence of both CMV infection and a matching HLA type came from public TCR beta signatures.

Study results and limitations: HLA-C-restricted CMV clonotypes gave the most frequent clonotype in two of eight donors.

MiXCR was run by TCRdb on the reads, yielding one entry per CDR3 protein. The sample includes approximately 630,000 distinct CDR3 sequences, 20% to 30% of them seen just once. CDR1 and CDR2 from the germline V gene are SGHTA and FQGNSA. This CDR3 is 17 amino acids long. V shed 4 bases and J shed 6 bases, with 24 bases lying between them. Sequences were obtained from CD8+ T cells from PBMCs. This sequence originates from a human donor in good health (CMV status not recorded). Some clones in this sample may be carry-over from other donors' samples. J is TRBJ1-1 and V is TRBV7-2, with unresolved D. The CDR3 region has the DNA TGTGCCAGCAGCTCCTACCCAACACCATCCCCGGCCTCTGAAGCTTTCTTT. As protein: CASSSYPTPSPASEAFF.